Below are 27 T cell receptor beta chains sequenced from a single sample in a study of blood T cell repertoires in COVID-19 (dated by TCRdb to the early 2020s). Library construction relied on the immunoSEQ multiplex PCR assay. TCRdb limited this immuneACCESS table to in-frame rearrangements with V and J called. A share of clones is missing; checked studies link under half to unresolved V genes, and the rest is unexplained. The sample yields some 150,000 clones; 85% were counted once. Clones ranked in the top ten supply approximately 1.1% of the sample. The sample was peripheral blood. The origin of the receptors is a man aged 40-49 years with acute or convalescent COVID-19.

The chain links TRBV6-5 to TRBJ1-1; D perhaps matches TRBD1 (5 bases). Germline loops: CDR1 MNHEY, CDR2 SVGAGI. V lost 4 bases and J 5 bases, leaving 11 bases between the germline ends. This CDR3 contains 13 residues. CDR3 sequence reads: CASSLDMDTEAFF. The CDR3 DNA reads TGTGCCAGCAGTTTGGACATGGATACTGAAGCTTTCTTT.

The chain uses TRBV5-4 and TRBJ2-2, with 9 bases matching TRBD1. The V gene end was trimmed by 10 bases and the J gene end by 2 bases; junction bases not matched to a gene: 6. CDR1 is SGHNT, CDR2 YYREEE, per germline (reference sequence). This CDR3 spans 14 amino acids. The CDR3 loop is CAAGTGSNTGELFF. The CDR3 coding sequence is TGTGCCGCCGGGACAGGGAGTAACACCGGGGAGCTGTTTTTT.

The chain couples TRBV3-1 (or the pseudogene TRBV3-2) to TRBJ1-5; D may be TRBD1 (5 bases). There are 13 residues in the CDR3. From germline, CDR1 is LGHDT and CDR2 YNNKEL (reference sequence). V lost 2 bases and J 5 bases, leaving 7 bases between the germline ends. CDR3 in DNA: TGTGCCAGCAGCCAATGGGGGGATCAGCCCCAGCATTTT. This codes for CASSQWGDQPQHF.

This clone was counted between two and nine times. The CDR3: CASSIVPTANYGYTF. The CDR3 DNA is TGTGCCAGTAGTATAGTACCGACAGCTAACTATGGCTACACCTTC. The chain recombines TRBV19 with TRBJ1-2, with D possibly TRBD1 on 5 matching bases. This CDR3 contains 15 residues. The V and J ends lost 1 base and 0 bases respectively, with 9 bases between them. CDR1 and CDR2 from the germline V gene are LNHDA and SQIVND (reference sequence).

V is TRBV19 and J is TRBJ1-2; TRBD1 matches at 8 bases. The CDR3 sequence is 15 residues long. The J segment lost 4 bases and the V segment lost 1 base, leaving 5 bases of the junction unmatched. Germline V gene data show CDR1 as LNHDA and CDR2 as SQIVND (reference sequence). The CDR3 protein is CASSIVGTGPYGYTF. The CDR3 DNA sequence: TGTGCCAGTAGTATAGTTGGGACAGGACCCTATGGCTACACCTTC.

This rearrangement joins TRBV24-1 to TRBJ2-5, with 9 bases lining up with TRBD1. V trimming: 3 bases; J trimming: 5 bases; junction bases outside the gene matches: 6. The CDR3 loop spans 15 amino acids. CDR1 and CDR2 (germline): KGHDR, SFDVKD. The CDR3 DNA follows: TGTGCCACCAGTGATGCACAGGGGGCGGGGGAGACCCAGTACTTC. This encodes CATSDAQGAGETQYF.

This chain uses TRBV3-1 (or the pseudogene TRBV3-2) with TRBJ2-5, with TRBD2 matching over 12 bases. With V trimmed by 2 bases and J by 3 bases, 4 bases remained unmatched. This CDR3 comprises 16 residues. Germline-derived CDR1 and CDR2 are LGHDT and YNNKEL (reference sequence). CDR3 amino acids: CASSQPGLAGKETQYF. DNA of the CDR3: TGTGCCAGCAGCCAACCGGGACTAGCGGGTAAAGAGACCCAGTACTTC.

This clone was detected a few times. V and J are TRBV15 and TRBJ1-2; no clear D gene. Trimming shortened V by 4 bases and J by 12 bases, and 6 bases separated the two germline ends. In germline, CDR1 is LNHNV, CDR2 YYDKDF (reference sequence). The CDR3 length is 9 residues. The CDR3 sequence is CATSTLNTF. The CDR3 DNA reads as TGTGCCACCAGCACCCTAAACACCTTC. The full variable domain, its missing parts supplied by reference TRBV15 and TRBJ1-2, is DAMVIQNPRYQVTQFGKPVTLSCSQTLNHNVMYWYQQKSSQAPKLLFHYYDKDFNNEADTPDNFQSRRPNTSFCFLDIRSPGLGDTAMYLCATSTLNTFGSGTRLTVV.

In regard to this clone: The sample has other DNA sequences that encode this CDR3 too. The V and J genes are TRBV18 and TRBJ2-7, with a possible D match to TRBD2 (6 bases). Per germline, CDR1 KGHSH and CDR2 LQKENI. Between the trimmed V and J ends, which lost 6 bases and 0 bases, there was a span of 9 bases. The CDR3 consists of 13 residues. The CDR3 spells CASSPGDSYEQYF. In nucleotides, the CDR3 is TGTGCCAGCTCCCCGGGGGACTCCTACGAGCAGTACTTC.

This chain links TRBV2 with TRBJ2-7, with 8 positions matching TRBD1. This CDR3 is built from 14 residues. V shed 4 bases, J shed 6 bases, and the junction held 8 bases outside the gene matches. In germline, CDR1 is SNHLY, CDR2 FYNNEI. The CDR3 DNA reads TGTGCCAGCAGTGGGACAGGGAGTAAACGCGAGCAGTACTTC. Protein sequence: CASSGTGSKREQYF.

V gene TRBV28 combines with J gene TRBJ1-6, with 8 positions matching TRBD1. Unmatched junction bases numbered 6, after V lost 5 bases and J lost 0 bases. CDR1 and CDR2 from the germline V gene are MDHEN and SYDVKM. The CDR3 sequence is 17 residues long. CDR3 in DNA: TGTGCCAGCAGTGCCGGGGACAGGAGCTCCTATAATTCACCCCTCCACTTT. The encoded protein is CASSAGDRSSYNSPLHF.

The CDR3 region is CASSHGPNTEAFF. The CDR3 DNA reads as TGTGCCAGCAGTCATGGGCCAAACACTGAAGCTTTCTTT. The chain combines TRBV12-3 or TRBV12-4 with TRBJ1-1; D not resolved. Trimming cost V 5 bases and J 2 bases, with 9 bases left between them. The CDR3 sequence is 13 residues long.

For the CDR3, the DNA is TGTGCCAGCAGCTTCACAGGGGGCAATGAGCAGTTCTTC. As protein: CASSFTGGNEQFF. The chain employs TRBV12-3 or TRBV12-4 and TRBJ2-1; TRBD1 agrees at 8 bases. Germline trimming cut 6 bases from V and 6 bases from J; bases unmatched to any gene: 4. This CDR3 region has 13 residues.

The chain recombines TRBV5-4 with TRBJ1-2; D gene uncertain. Germline CDR1 and CDR2: SGHNT and YYREEE (reference sequence). The CDR3 spans 13 residues. Trimming shortened V by 2 bases and J by 4 bases, and 9 bases separated the two germline ends. The CDR3 loop is CASSFGQPYGYTF. DNA of the CDR3: TGTGCCAGCAGCTTTGGGCAGCCCTATGGCTACACCTTC.

The V call is TRBV27, the J call TRBJ1-1, with a tentative D call TRBD1 (6 bases). The V gene lost 8 bases and the J gene lost 4 bases, with 17 bases spanning the gap. The CDR3 spans 14 residues. In germline, CDR1 is MNHEY, CDR2 SMNVEV (reference sequence). CDR3 region: CASALYSGATEAFF. In DNA form, the CDR3 reads TGTGCCAGCGCCCTATATTCAGGGGCCACTGAAGCTTTCTTT.

The chain employs TRBV5-5 and TRBJ1-2; TRBD1 matches 7 bases. V dropped 4 bases and J dropped 0; count of bases not matched to a gene: 6. The germline CDR1 and CDR2 sequences are SGHKS and YYEKEE (reference sequence). The CDR3 has 15 amino acids. The CDR3 loop reads CASSLTGVPNYGYTF. DNA for the CDR3: TGTGCCAGCAGCCTTACAGGGGTCCCTAACTATGGCTACACCTTC. The full variable domain, its missing parts supplied by reference TRBV5-5 and TRBJ1-2, is DAGVTQSPTHLIKTRGQQVTLRCSPISGHKSVSWYQQVLGQGPQFIFQYYEKEERGRGNFPDRFSARQFPNYSSELNVNALLLGDSALYLCASSLTGVPNYGYTFGSGTRLTVV.

The chain uses TRBV10-2 and TRBJ1-1; D is undetermined. Germline V CDR1 and CDR2: WSHSY, SAAADI. V lost 6 bases, J lost 1 base, and 15 bases lay in between. CDR3 length equals 15 residues. This chain's CDR3 is CASSALGSGNTEAFF. In nucleotides, the CDR3 is TGCGCCAGCAGCGCCCTAGGCTCGGGGAACACTGAAGCTTTCTTT.

DNA of the CDR3: TGTGCCAGCAGCCGAGTCGGGACAGATTCTAACTATGGCTACACCTTC. It codes for CASSRVGTDSNYGYTF. J is TRBJ1-2 and V is TRBV6-2 or TRBV6-3; TRBD1 matches 7 bases. The CDR3 has 16 residues. The ends lost 6 bases at V and 0 bases at J; junction bases unmatched: 10. CDR1 is MNHEY, CDR2 SVGEGT, per germline.

For the CDR3, the DNA is TGTGCCTGGAGTGAGAGAGGCACTGAAGCTTTCTTT. This translates into CAWSERGTEAFF. J is TRBJ1-1 and V is TRBV30; D not certain. CDR3 size: 12 residues. CDR1 and CDR2 from the germline V gene are GTSNPN and SVGIG (reference sequence). Trimming left V 1 base short and J 4 bases short, with 7 bases between.

The chain employs TRBV5-8 and TRBJ1-2, with a tentative D call TRBD1 (5 bases). From germline, CDR1 is SGHTS and CDR2 YDEGEE. V lost 0 bases to trimming and J lost 5 bases, with 5 bases between them. CDR3 length: 12 residues. The CDR3 region has the DNA TGTGCCAGCAGCTTGGCAGGGTATGGCTACACCTTC. This codes for CASSLAGYGYTF.

The J gene is TRBJ2-7, the V gene TRBV12-3 or TRBV12-4; D might be TRBD1 (6 bases). The CDR3 has 13 amino acids. Trimming took 8 bases from V and 3 from J, leaving 14 bases between them. CDR3 DNA sequence: TGTGCCAGCCCATTCGGGACATACTACGAGCAGTACTTC. Translating gives CASPFGTYYEQYF.

CDR3 amino acids: CATSDGQGSKLFF. CDR3 coding DNA: TGTGCCACCAGTGATGGACAGGGTTCAAAACTGTTTTTT. The genes are TRBV24-1 and TRBJ1-4; the match to TRBD1 covers 8 bases. The CDR3 has 13 amino acids. V trimming: 3 bases; J trimming: 10 bases; junction bases outside the gene matches: 3. Per germline, CDR1 KGHDR and CDR2 SFDVKD.

This chain links TRBV6-5 with TRBJ2-7; 9 bases fit TRBD2. CDR1 and CDR2 (germline): MNHEY, SVGAGI. V was clipped by 4 bases and J by 3 bases; unmatched bases: 7. This CDR3 region has 15 residues. The CDR3 DNA sequence: TGTGCCAGCAGTTCCCCGCGACTAGCGGACTACGAGCAGTACTTC. Protein: CASSSPRLADYEQYF.

In this sample, this clone turned up a few times. V gene TRBV6-5 combines with J gene TRBJ2-7; TRBD1 agrees at 11 bases. The CDR3 sequence is 15 residues long. V was pared by 8 bases and J by 0 bases, with 6 bases of the junction left unmatched. Germline-derived CDR1 and CDR2 are MNHEY and SVGAGI. CDR3 bases: TGTGCCAGCGGAGGAGGGACAGGGGGCTCCTACGAGCAGTACTTC. It encodes CASGGGTGGSYEQYF.

This clone has just a few counts. The J gene is TRBJ2-7, the V gene TRBV15, with 7 bases that match TRBD1. Per germline, CDR1 LNHNV and CDR2 YYDKDF (reference sequence). The J segment lost 3 bases and the V segment lost 1 base, leaving 6 bases of the junction unmatched. CDR3 length equals 15 residues. The chain's CDR3 is CATSRGDSEYYEQYF. As DNA, the CDR3 is TGTGCCACCAGCAGAGGGGACAGCGAATACTACGAGCAGTACTTC.

This clone was counted only a few times. The V and J genes are TRBV30 and TRBJ1-4; 7 nucleotides line up with TRBD1. The CDR3 is 15 residues long. Germline V gene lookup returns CDR1 GTSNPN and CDR2 SVGIG (reference sequence). Trimming took 1 base from V and 8 from J; bases not matched to a gene: 10. CDR3 bases: TGTGCCTGGAGTGCCGAACAGGGGATAAAGGAAAAACTGTTTTTT. Protein: CAWSAEQGIKEKLFF.

The chain employs TRBV7-2 and TRBJ1-5; 9 nucleotides line up with TRBD1. Germline CDR1 SGHTA, CDR2 FQGNSA. V dropped 3 bases and J dropped 2; count of bases not matched to a gene: 5. The CDR3 consists of 16 residues. Here the CDR3 DNA reads TGTGCCAGCAGCTTGTGGACAGGGGTAGGCAATCAGCCCCAGCATTTT. It encodes CASSLWTGVGNQPQHF.